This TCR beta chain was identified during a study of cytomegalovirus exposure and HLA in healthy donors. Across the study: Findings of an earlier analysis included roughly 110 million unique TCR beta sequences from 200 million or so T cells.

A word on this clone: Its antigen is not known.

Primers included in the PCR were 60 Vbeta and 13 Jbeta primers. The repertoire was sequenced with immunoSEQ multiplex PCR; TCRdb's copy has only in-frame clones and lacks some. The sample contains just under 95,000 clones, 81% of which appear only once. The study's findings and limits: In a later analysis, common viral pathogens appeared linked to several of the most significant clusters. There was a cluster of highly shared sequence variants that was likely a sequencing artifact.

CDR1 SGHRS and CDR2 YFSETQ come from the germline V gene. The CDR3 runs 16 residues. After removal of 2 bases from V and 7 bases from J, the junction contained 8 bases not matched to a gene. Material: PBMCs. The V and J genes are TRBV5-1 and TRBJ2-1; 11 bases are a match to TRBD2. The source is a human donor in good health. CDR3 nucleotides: TGCGCCAGCAGCTTAAGCTTAGCGGGGGGGCGGAATGAGCAGTTCTTC. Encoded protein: CASSLSLAGGRNEQFF.